These T cell receptor beta chains were read from a single sample in a study of blood T cell repertoires in COVID-19. The repertoire was sequenced with immunoSEQ multiplex PCR; TCRdb's copy has only in-frame clones and lacks some. Of under 450,000 clones listed, just over 90% are singletons. Material: PBMCs or T cells enriched from blood (not recorded which). These receptors all stem from a woman in her thirties or forties who had been exposed to COVID-19. Each CDR3 is given with its conserved first and last residue. A D gene is named only where the DNA matches it firmly. A row's size may be missing; if present it is once, few, many or a size class.

V: TRBV3-1/TRBV3-2; D: -; size: -; J: TRBJ2-5; CDR3: CASSLGRTDGETQYF; DNA: TGTGCCAGCAGCCTGGGCCGGACAGACGGGGAGACCCAGTACTTC
V: TRBV19; D: -; size: -; J: TRBJ1-2; CDR3: CATTQSVRGISGYTF; DNA: TGTGCCACCACCCAATCAGTTAGGGGGATCAGTGGCTACACCTTC
V: TRBV14; D: TRBD1; size: few; J: TRBJ1-4; CDR3: CASSPDRGVTNEKLFF; DNA: TGTGCCAGCAGCCCCGACAGGGGTGTAACTAATGAAAAACTGTTTTTT
V: TRBV18; D: -; size: -; J: TRBJ2-3; CDR3: CASSPPGSTDTQYF; DNA: TGTGCCAGCTCACCTCCGGGGTCCACAGATACGCAGTATTTT
V: TRBV10-3; D: TRBD1; size: -; J: TRBJ1-2; CDR3: CAISDPTGRGNYGYTF; DNA: TGTGCCATCAGTGACCCGACAGGGCGTGGAAACTATGGCTACACCTTC
V: TRBV5-6; D: -; size: -; J: TRBJ2-7; CDR3: CASSEGGGFVEQYF; DNA: TGTGCCAGCAGTGAGGGAGGGGGATTTGTCGAGCAGTACTTC
V: TRBV7-6; D: -; size: -; J: TRBJ2-7; CDR3: CASSLDPGYEQYF; DNA: TGTGCCAGCAGCTTAGACCCGGGGTACGAGCAGTACTTC
V: TRBV12-5; D: TRBD2; size: -; J: TRBJ2-1; CDR3: CASVAGGEQFF; DNA: TGTGCTAGTGTCGCGGGGGGTGAGCAGTTCTTC
V: TRBV10-3; D: -; size: -; J: TRBJ1-3; CDR3: CAIGAEAGNTIYF; DNA: TGTGCCATCGGGGCAGAAGCTGGAAACACCATATATTTT
V: TRBV7-3; D: TRBD1; size: -; J: TRBJ1-6; CDR3: CASSLNVRTGPSYNSPLHF; DNA: TGTGCCAGCAGCTTAAATGTCCGGACAGGCCCCTCCTATAATTCACCCCTCCACTTT
V: TRBV7-9; D: -; size: -; J: TRBJ1-2; CDR3: CASSYVQGTTNYGYTF; DNA: TGTGCCAGCAGCTACGTACAGGGTACCACTAACTATGGCTACACCTTC
V: TRBV27; D: TRBD1; size: -; J: TRBJ1-2; CDR3: CASSSHLGGQGLGYGYTF; DNA: TGTGCCAGCAGTTCCCACCTTGGGGGACAGGGCTTAGGCTATGGCTACACCTTC
V: TRBV7-9; D: TRBD1; size: -; J: TRBJ1-3; CDR3: CASSLARQGSGNTIYF; DNA: TGTGCCAGCAGCTTAGCCAGACAGGGCTCTGGAAACACCATATATTTT
V: TRBV2; D: -; size: -; J: TRBJ1-1; CDR3: CASSPTGSITEAFF; DNA: TGTGCCAGCAGCCCCACAGGGTCGATCACTGAAGCTTTCTTT
V: TRBV6-2/TRBV6-3; D: -; size: -; J: TRBJ1-1; CDR3: CASSYVEVVHTEAFF; DNA: TGTGCCAGCAGTTACGTCGAGGTTGTGCACACTGAAGCTTTCTTT
V: TRBV29-1; D: -; size: few; J: TRBJ1-2; CDR3: CSVERSHGYTF; DNA: TGCAGCGTTGAACGGAGTCATGGCTACACCTTC
V: TRBV27; D: -; size: -; J: TRBJ2-7; CDR3: CASSPSRNEQYF; DNA: TGTGCCAGCAGTCCTAGTCGGAACGAGCAGTACTTC
V: TRBV5-6; D: TRBD2; size: -; J: TRBJ2-7; CDR3: CASTPGGSSYEQYF; DNA: TGTGCCAGCACCCCGGGAGGTAGCTCCTACGAGCAGTACTTC
V: TRBV7-2; D: TRBD2; size: -; J: TRBJ2-1; CDR3: CASSLGGTSGRAYNEQFF; DNA: TGTGCCAGCAGCTTAGGGGGGACTAGCGGGAGGGCCTACAATGAGCAGTTCTTC
V: TRBV12-5; D: -; size: -; J: TRBJ2-1; CDR3: CASEQSNYNEQFF; DNA: TGTGCTAGTGAACAGTCAAACTACAATGAGCAGTTCTTC
V: TRBV7-9; D: -; size: -; J: TRBJ2-1; CDR3: CASSLSWRDNEQFF; DNA: TGTGCCAGCAGCTTGTCCTGGAGGGATAATGAGCAGTTCTTC
V: TRBV12-5; D: TRBD1; size: -; J: TRBJ2-7; CDR3: CASGLVRFMGTGYEQYF; DNA: TGTGCTAGTGGTTTGGTACGATTCATGGGGACAGGCTACGAGCAGTACTTC
V: TRBV3-1/TRBV3-2; D: -; size: -; J: TRBJ1-2; CDR3: CASSQVPGGSQGYTF; DNA: TGTGCCAGCAGCCAAGTCCCAGGAGGGTCACAGGGCTACACCTTC
V: TRBV13; D: -; size: -; J: TRBJ2-7; CDR3: CASSPWGRTYEQYF; DNA: TGTGCCAGCAGCCCCTGGGGCAGGACCTACGAGCAGTACTTC
V: TRBV5-1; D: TRBD1; size: once; J: TRBJ1-5; CDR3: CASSEQGALNQPQHF; DNA: TGCGCCAGCAGCGAACAGGGGGCGCTCAATCAGCCCCAGCATTTT
V: TRBV7-9; D: -; size: -; J: TRBJ1-2; CDR3: CASSPPGRRVGYTF; DNA: TGTGCCAGCAGCCCTCCGGGTCGCAGAGTTGGCTACACCTTC
V: TRBV2; D: TRBD2; size: -; J: TRBJ2-2; CDR3: CASRARTSGYTGELFF; DNA: TGTGCCAGCAGAGCTCGGACTAGCGGGTACACCGGGGAGCTGTTTTTT